The following is a T cell receptor beta chain sequence with its context. The data were obtained in a study of monozygotic twins with inflammatory bowel disease. Reanalyzing the 5' RACE reads, TCRdb keeps one entry per CDR3 protein, without DNA. The sample's table shows approximately 380,000 distinct CDR3 sequences. The CDR3 loop spans 15 amino acids. Germline lookup yields CDR1 KGHDR and CDR2 SFDVKD. From whole blood, total RNA was isolated without any sorting of T cells. The clonotype comes from a human donor with ulcerative colitis or Crohn's disease, or a healthy co-twin of an affected twin (not recorded which). What was sequenced was blood. V and J are TRBV24-1 and TRBJ2-1; TCRdb's D call of TRBD1 is untestable without DNA. This chain's CDR3 is CATSEVDRAGNEQFF.